Below are 5 T cell receptor beta chains sequenced from a single sample in a study of blood T cell repertoires in COVID-19. Clones were read by immunoSEQ multiplex PCR, and TCRdb kept only the in-frame ones, dropping some. This sample has 200,000 to 250,000 clones, with about nine tenths found just once. Sequencing was carried out using peripheral blood. The receptors stem from an elderly man with acute or convalescent COVID-19.

The J gene is TRBJ2-7, the V gene TRBV4-3, with 9 bases aligning to TRBD2. The CDR3 covers 17 residues. Germline CDR1 is LGHNA and CDR2 is YSLEER. The ends lost 4 bases at V and 3 bases at J; junction bases unmatched: 13. CDR3 loop: CASSPSLCGRADYEQYV. CDR3 DNA: TGCGCCAGCAGCCCCAGTCTTTGCGGGAGGGCCGACTACGAGCAGTACGTC.

V gene TRBV6-5 combines with J gene TRBJ1-4; D might be TRBD1 (5 bases). The germline CDR1 and CDR2 sequences are MNHEY and SVGAGI. The CDR3 extends over 14 amino acids. V shed 2 bases and J shed 7 bases, with 11 bases lying between them. CDR3 sequence: CASSYGGMGEKLFF. The DNA for the CDR3 is TGTGCCAGCAGTTACGGGGGGATGGGTGAAAAACTGTTTTTT.

For the CDR3, the DNA is TGTGCCAGCTCACCACAGTCACTAGCGGTGGGGGGTGAGCAGTTCTTC. Amino acids: CASSPQSLAVGGEQFF. This chain connects TRBV18 to TRBJ2-1, with 8 bases that match TRBD2. The V gene's germline CDR1 is KGHSH and CDR2 LQKENI. Germline trimming cut 1 base from V and 9 bases from J; bases unmatched to any gene: 11. The length of the CDR3 is 16 residues.

V and J are TRBV6-2 or TRBV6-3 and TRBJ2-7; D is unclear. Germline values: CDR1 MNHEY, CDR2 SVGEGT. The CDR3 extends over 13 amino acids. V was clipped by 0 bases and J by 6 bases, with 9 bases between them. The CDR3 DNA is TGTGCCAGCAGTTACTCTCCTAGAGGCGAGCAGTACGTC. It translates to CASSYSPRGEQYV.

The chain employs TRBV27 and TRBJ2-5; TRBD2 matches at 9 bases. CDR3 length: 15 residues. V shed 6 bases and J 1 base; nucleotides not matched to a gene: 6. Germline V gene data show CDR1 as MNHEY and CDR2 as SMNVEV (reference sequence). The CDR3 DNA reads as TGTGCCAGCAGCGGGACTAGCAGGTTCCAAGAGACCCAGTACTTC. Protein product: CASSGTSRFQETQYF.